Listed below are T cell receptor beta chains from one sample, sequenced in a study of blood T cell repertoires in COVID-19. Some clones are missing from TCRdb's copy, which holds only in-frame ones; the method was immunoSEQ multiplex PCR. The repertoire holds roughly 150,000 clones, with approximately 82% as singletons. Sequences were obtained from peripheral blood. These receptors came from a woman between 65 and 79 years old who had recovered from COVID-19. Each CDR3 is given with its conserved first and last residue. The D gene is left open where the match is weak. Size is omitted from some rows. Given values are once, few, many or a class for expanded clones.

>-|TRBV10-2|-|TRBJ2-7
CASRAGVSYEQYF
TGCGCCAGCAGGGCAGGGGTGTCCTACGAGCAGTACTTC
>-|TRBV29-1|-|TRBJ2-1
CSVVGGGSYNEQFF
TGCAGCGTGGTGGGGGGAGGCTCCTACAATGAGCAGTTCTTC
>-|TRBV3-1/TRBV3-2|-|TRBJ2-2
CASGDTGELFF
TGTGCCAGCGGAGACACCGGGGAGCTGTTTTTT
>-|TRBV4-2|TRBD2|TRBJ2-7
CASSQGVASGSREQYF
TGTGCCAGCAGCCAAGGGGTGGCTAGCGGGAGTCGCGAGCAGTACTTC
>-|TRBV6-6|-|TRBJ2-2
CASSATRGDTGELFF
TGTGCCAGCAGTGCCACCAGGGGGGACACCGGGGAGCTGTTTTTT
>-|TRBV9|-|TRBJ2-2
CASSVAGIPGELFF
TGTGCCAGCAGCGTAGCAGGGATCCCCGGGGAGCTGTTTTTT
>many|TRBV6-5|-|TRBJ1-1
CASIYPGGTEAFF
TGTGCCAGCATCTACCCCGGAGGGACTGAAGCTTTCTTT
>-|TRBV3-1/TRBV3-2|TRBD2|TRBJ2-7
CASSPGGGLSYEQYF
TGTGCCAGCAGCCCGGGGGGGGGCCTCTCCTACGAGCAGTACTTC
>-|TRBV10-3|TRBD1|TRBJ1-2
CAISGDRAQSYGYTF
TGTGCCATCAGTGGGGACAGGGCCCAGAGCTATGGCTACACCTTC
>-|TRBV10-3|TRBD2|TRBJ2-3
CAIRAPLSGRATDTQYF
TGTGCCATCAGGGCCCCCCTTAGCGGGAGGGCCACAGATACGCAGTATTTT
>-|TRBV7-2|TRBD2|TRBJ2-5
CASSPRAGTQETQYF
TGTGCCAGCAGCCCCCGAGCGGGAACGCAAGAGACCCAGTACTTC
>few|TRBV6-1|-|TRBJ2-3
CASSEAKTRGTDTQYF
TGTGCCAGCAGTGAAGCTAAAACCAGGGGAACAGATACGCAGTATTTT
>-|TRBV19|TRBD1|TRBJ1-4
CASSIEFGTGVGEKLFF
TGTGCCAGTAGTATTGAGTTCGGGACAGGGGTTGGTGAAAAACTGTTTTTT
>-|TRBV5-6|TRBD2|TRBJ2-3
CASSPGTSGTDTQYF
TGTGCCAGCAGCCCCGGGACTAGCGGCACAGATACGCAGTATTTT
>-|TRBV19|-|TRBJ1-1
CASSIGGLVTEAFF
TGTGCCAGTAGTATTGGAGGGTTGGTCACTGAAGCTTTCTTT
>-|TRBV6-6|-|TRBJ1-5
CASTRERSLPQHF
TGTGCCAGCACCCGGGAGCGGTCCCTACCCCAGCATTTT
>-|TRBV29-1|-|TRBJ2-3
CSVPRGSTDTQYF
TGCAGCGTCCCTCGAGGTAGCACAGATACGCAGTATTTT
>-|TRBV19|TRBD1|TRBJ1-1
CAAMDRDTEAFF
TGTGCCGCCATGGACAGGGATACTGAAGCTTTCTTT
>-|TRBV18|TRBD1|TRBJ2-2
CASSPGQGRLGELFF
TGTGCCAGCTCACCCGGACAGGGCCGACTCGGGGAGCTGTTTTTT
>-|TRBV11-3|-|TRBJ2-5
CASSLVGAAETQYF
TGTGCCAGCAGCTTAGTGGGGGCGGCAGAGACCCAGTACTTC
>-|TRBV5-1|TRBD1|TRBJ2-1
CASTPRGTGADGQFF
TGCGCCAGCACCCCCCGGGGGACAGGGGCCGATGGGCAGTTCTTC
>-|TRBV24-1|-|TRBJ2-3
CATSPEEGGWTDTQYF
TGTGCCACCAGCCCCGAGGAGGGTGGGTGGACAGATACGCAGTATTTT
>-|TRBV9|-|TRBJ2-5
CASSVGGAQETQYF
TGTGCCAGCAGCGTAGGGGGAGCACAAGAGACCCAGTACTTC
>-|TRBV27|TRBD2|TRBJ2-6
CASSPRASGTGANVLTF
TGTGCCAGCAGCCCCCGGGCTAGCGGGACTGGGGCCAACGTCCTGACTTTC
>-|TRBV11-2|-|TRBJ2-3
CASSLTALSTDTQYF
TGTGCCAGCAGCCTAACAGCCCTTAGCACAGATACGCAGTATTTT
>-|TRBV19|TRBD2|TRBJ2-6
CASSMGSGRASGGANVLTF
TGTGCCAGTAGTATGGGTAGCGGGAGGGCCTCGGGCGGGGCCAACGTCCTGACTTTC
>-|TRBV7-9|TRBD2|TRBJ2-2
CASSLKVAGAGELFF
TGTGCCAGCAGCTTAAAGGTAGCGGGCGCCGGGGAGCTGTTTTTT
>-|TRBV9|TRBD1|TRBJ1-1
CASSALTGSGTEAFF
TGTGCCAGCAGCGCCTTGACAGGGTCTGGCACTGAAGCTTTCTTT
>-|TRBV29-1|TRBD1|TRBJ1-5
CSVLAPGQGKGNQPQHF
TGCAGCGTGCTCGCCCCGGGACAGGGAAAAGGCAATCAGCCCCAGCATTTT
>-|TRBV4-1|-|TRBJ2-3
CASSRSTETSTDTQYF
TGCGCCAGCAGCCGCTCAACGGAGACGAGCACAGATACGCAGTATTTT
>-|TRBV7-2|-|TRBJ1-6
CASSPPPLGASPLHF
TGTGCCAGCAGCCCCCCGCCCTTGGGGGCTTCACCCCTCCACTTT
>-|TRBV4-2|TRBD1|TRBJ2-7
CASSRTGTGVYEQYF
TGTGCCAGCAGCCGGACCGGGACAGGGGTCTACGAGCAGTACTTC
>-|TRBV18|-|TRBJ2-1
CASSPWAGSYNEQFF
TGTGCCAGCTCACCATGGGCGGGAAGCTACAATGAGCAGTTCTTC
>-|TRBV29-1|-|TRBJ2-5
CSVRGRALRETQYF
TGCAGCGTTAGGGGTCGGGCTCTGAGGGAGACCCAGTACTTC
>-|TRBV10-3|-|TRBJ2-7
CAISPPRGEQYF
TGTGCCATCAGTCCCCCGCGGGGCGAGCAGTACTTC
>-|TRBV25-1|TRBD2|TRBJ2-1
CASSAPPGLAGNNEQFF
TGTGCCAGCAGTGCCCCTCCGGGACTAGCGGGTAACAATGAGCAGTTCTTC
>-|TRBV4-1|-|TRBJ1-1
CASSHPRHGSGTEAFF
TGCGCCAGCAGCCACCCCCGGCACGGGTCGGGGACTGAAGCTTTCTTT
>-|TRBV28|-|TRBJ2-3
CASSSRGGFGGADTQYF
TGTGCCAGCAGTTCCCGGGGTGGGTTTGGGGGCGCAGATACGCAGTATTTT
>-|TRBV18|-|TRBJ1-5
CASSPPGRGLDQPQHF
TGTGCCAGCTCACCACCGGGCAGGGGTCTCGATCAGCCCCAGCATTTT
>-|TRBV7-2|-|TRBJ2-1
CASSYRPEGWFF
TGTGCCAGCAGCTACAGGCCGGAGGGCTGGTTCTTC
>-|TRBV7-9|-|TRBJ2-3
CASSLTGVRDTQYF
TGTGCCAGCAGCTTAACAGGCGTCAGAGATACGCAGTATTTT
>-|TRBV7-3|TRBD2|TRBJ2-7
CASSLTPTSGSYEQYF
TGTGCCAGCAGCTTAACCCCCACTAGCGGGAGTTACGAGCAGTACTTC
>once|TRBV9|TRBD1|TRBJ1-4
CASSPGTVRGEKLFF
TGTGCCAGCAGCCCCGGGACAGTGAGGGGTGAAAAACTGTTTTTT
>-|TRBV10-1|-|TRBJ2-5
CASSEGRGTQYF
TGCGCCAGCAGTGAGGGCCGAGGGACCCAGTACTTC
>-|TRBV11-3|TRBD1|TRBJ1-1
CASSLTGRAEAFF
TGTGCCAGCAGCTTGACAGGGAGAGCTGAAGCTTTCTTT
>-|TRBV14|-|TRBJ1-2
CASSPTRGSATF
TGTGCCAGCAGCCCTACTCGGGGTTCCGCCACCTTC
>-|TRBV7-2|-|TRBJ2-5
CASSLQGEEWETQYF
TGTGCCAGCAGCTTGCAGGGGGAGGAGTGGGAGACCCAGTACTTC
>few|TRBV6-5|-|TRBJ1-2
CASTQRGASNYGYTF
TGTGCCAGCACCCAGCGGGGTGCGAGCAACTATGGCTACACCTTC
>-|TRBV2|TRBD1|TRBJ2-7
CASSADRGVYEQYF
TGTGCCAGCAGTGCGGACAGGGGTGTCTACGAGCAGTACTTC
>-|TRBV5-6|TRBD1|TRBJ2-7
CASSAPGQGDEQYF
TGTGCCAGCAGCGCCCCGGGACAGGGAGACGAGCAGTACTTC
>-|TRBV9|-|TRBJ1-2
CASSVGSGTFNYGYTF
TGTGCCAGCAGCGTAGGTAGCGGGACCTTTAACTATGGCTACACCTTC
>-|TRBV2|TRBD2|TRBJ2-3
CAGRLAGAPTDTQYF
TGTGCCGGACGCCTAGCGGGGGCCCCCACAGATACGCAGTATTTT
>-|TRBV10-3|TRBD1|TRBJ1-2
CAISEKGAGYGYTF
TGTGCCATCAGTGAAAAGGGGGCAGGCTATGGCTACACCTTC
>-|TRBV10-1|TRBD2|TRBJ2-3
CASSEAGGASDTQYF
TGCGCCAGCAGTGAGGCGGGGGGGGCTTCAGATACGCAGTATTTT
>-|TRBV28|TRBD2|TRBJ2-7
CASRPGGAYEQYF
TGTGCCAGTAGACCGGGGGGGGCCTACGAGCAGTACTTC
>-|TRBV24-1|-|TRBJ1-2
CATRAELNYGYTF
TGTGCCACCCGAGCGGAACTTAACTATGGCTACACCTTC
>-|TRBV10-3|TRBD2|TRBJ2-1
CAIRTGRGNSYNEQFF
TGTGCCATCAGGACGGGGCGGGGGAACTCCTACAATGAGCAGTTCTTC